This T cell receptor beta chain was profiled in a study of Graves' ophthalmopathy and Graves' hyperthyroidism. Amplification from RNA transcripts yielded the TCR beta CDR3 regions. Amplification began with first-round RT-PCR using HTBI primers, then second-round multiplex PCR was performed. MiXCR was run by TCRdb on the multiplex PCR reads, yielding one entry per CDR3 protein. The table records about 740,000 distinct CDR3 sequences, 40% of them present only once. About this clonotype: Compared with germline, one end of the junction differs, possibly owing to a read error.

Germline V gene lookup returns CDR1 LNHDA and CDR2 SQIVND (reference sequence). There are 15 residues in the CDR3. Material for sequencing was peripheral blood. The receptor was derived from an adult man with Graves' ophthalmopathy. The chain is built from TRBV19 and TRBJ1-1; D ambiguous. This CDR3 reads CASREGIPMNAEAFF. The CDR3 nucleotides read TGTGCCAGTAGGGAGGGAATTCCCATGAACGCTGAAGCTTTCTTT.